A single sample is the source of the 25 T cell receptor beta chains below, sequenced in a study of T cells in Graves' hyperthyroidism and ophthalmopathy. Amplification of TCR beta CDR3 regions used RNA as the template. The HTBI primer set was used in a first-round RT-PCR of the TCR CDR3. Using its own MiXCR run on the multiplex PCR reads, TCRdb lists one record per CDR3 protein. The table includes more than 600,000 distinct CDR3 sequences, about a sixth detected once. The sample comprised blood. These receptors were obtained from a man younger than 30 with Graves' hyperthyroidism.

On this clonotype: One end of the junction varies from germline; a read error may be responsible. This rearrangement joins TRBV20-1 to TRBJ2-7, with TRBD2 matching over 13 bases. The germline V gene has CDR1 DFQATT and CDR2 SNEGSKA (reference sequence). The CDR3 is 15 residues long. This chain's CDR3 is CSAPGLAGISYGQYF. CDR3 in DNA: TGCAGTGCCCCGGGACTAGCGGGGATCTCCTACGGGCAGTACTTC.

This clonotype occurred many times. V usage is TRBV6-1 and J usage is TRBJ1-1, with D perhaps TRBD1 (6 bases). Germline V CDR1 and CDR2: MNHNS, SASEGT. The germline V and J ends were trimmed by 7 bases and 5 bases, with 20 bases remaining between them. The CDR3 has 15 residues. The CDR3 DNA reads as TGTGCCAGCACCCTACACCGGGGGCGAAGGACTGAAGCTTTCTTT. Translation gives CASTLHRGRRTEAFF.

CDR3 in DNA: TGTGCCAGCAGGACTAGCGGGAGGGCCGGGGAGCTGTTTTTT. Translation gives CASRTSGRAGELFF. The genes are TRBV28 and TRBJ2-2, with 14 bases matching TRBD2. CDR1 and CDR2 (germline): MDHEN, SYDVKM. CDR3 length: 14 amino acids. The junction had 0 bases not matched to a gene; V was cut back by 6 bases and J by 6 bases.

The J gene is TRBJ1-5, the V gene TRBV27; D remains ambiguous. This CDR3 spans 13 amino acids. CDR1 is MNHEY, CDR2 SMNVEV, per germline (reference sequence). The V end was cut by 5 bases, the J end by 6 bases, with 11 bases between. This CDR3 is CASSTEWGQPQHF. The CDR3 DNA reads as TGTGCCAGCAGTACAGAGTGGGGTCAGCCCCAGCATTTT.

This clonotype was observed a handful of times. CDR3 DNA sequence: TGTGCCATCATGGCGTGGCCCCAGGACACCGGGGAGCTGTTTTTT. This codes for CAIMAWPQDTGELFF. The gene calls are TRBV10-3 and TRBJ2-2; D not resolved. V lost 7 bases to trimming and J lost 3 bases, with 15 bases between them. CDR1 and CDR2 from the germline V gene are ENHRY and SYGVKD. This CDR3 spans 15 amino acids.

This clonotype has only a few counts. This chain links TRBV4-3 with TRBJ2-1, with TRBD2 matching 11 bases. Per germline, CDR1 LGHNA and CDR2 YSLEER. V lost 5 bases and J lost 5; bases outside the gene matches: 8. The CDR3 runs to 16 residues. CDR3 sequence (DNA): TGCGCCAGCAGCGTAGAACTAGCGGGAGCCCACAATGAGCAGTTCTTC. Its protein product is CASSVELAGAHNEQFF.

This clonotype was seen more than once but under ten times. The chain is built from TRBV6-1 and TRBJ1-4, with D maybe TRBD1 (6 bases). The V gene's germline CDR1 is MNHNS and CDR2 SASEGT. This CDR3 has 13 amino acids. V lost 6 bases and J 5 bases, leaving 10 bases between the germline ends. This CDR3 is CASSRRGNEKLFF. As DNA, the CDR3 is TGTGCCAGCAGCAGGAGGGGGAATGAAAAACTGTTTTTT.

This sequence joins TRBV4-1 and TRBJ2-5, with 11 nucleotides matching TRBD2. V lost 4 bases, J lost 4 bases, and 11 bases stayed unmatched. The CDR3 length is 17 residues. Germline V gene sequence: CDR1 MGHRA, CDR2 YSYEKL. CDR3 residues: CASSPADSGRAGETQYF. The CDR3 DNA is TGCGCCAGCAGCCCCGCGGATAGCGGGAGGGCCGGAGAGACCCAGTACTTC.

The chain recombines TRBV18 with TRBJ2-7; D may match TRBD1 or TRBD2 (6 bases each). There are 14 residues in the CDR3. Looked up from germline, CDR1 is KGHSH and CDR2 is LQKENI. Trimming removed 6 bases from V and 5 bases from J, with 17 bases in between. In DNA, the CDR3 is TGTGCCAGCTCTCCAAGGGGGGCAGATAACGAGCAGTACTTC. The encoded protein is CASSPRGADNEQYF.

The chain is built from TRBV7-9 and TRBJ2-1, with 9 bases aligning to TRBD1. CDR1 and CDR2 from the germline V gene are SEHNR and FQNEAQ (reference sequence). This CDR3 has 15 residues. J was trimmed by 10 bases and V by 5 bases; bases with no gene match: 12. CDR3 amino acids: CASSGPGQGYGEQFF. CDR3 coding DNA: TGTGCCAGCAGCGGACCGGGACAGGGCTACGGGGAGCAGTTCTTC.

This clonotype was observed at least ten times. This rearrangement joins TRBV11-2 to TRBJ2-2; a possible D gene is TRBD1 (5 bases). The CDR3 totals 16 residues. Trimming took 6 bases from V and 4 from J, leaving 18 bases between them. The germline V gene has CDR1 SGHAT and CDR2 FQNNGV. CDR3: CASRSLRQGITGELFF. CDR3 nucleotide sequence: TGTGCCAGCAGGAGCCTAAGGCAGGGAATCACCGGGGAGCTGTTTTTT.

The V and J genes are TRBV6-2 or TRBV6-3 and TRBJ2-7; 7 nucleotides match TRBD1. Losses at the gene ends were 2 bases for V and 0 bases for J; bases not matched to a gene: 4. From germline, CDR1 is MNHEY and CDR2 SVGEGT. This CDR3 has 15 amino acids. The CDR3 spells CASSYGTVISYEQYF. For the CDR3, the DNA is TGTGCCAGCAGTTACGGGACAGTTATCTCCTACGAGCAGTACTTC.

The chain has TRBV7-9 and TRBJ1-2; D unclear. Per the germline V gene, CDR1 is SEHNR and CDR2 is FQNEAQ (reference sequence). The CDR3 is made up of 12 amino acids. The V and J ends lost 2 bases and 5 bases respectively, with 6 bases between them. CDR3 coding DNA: TGTGCCAGCAGCTTATGGACTTATGGCTACACCTTC. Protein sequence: CASSLWTYGYTF.

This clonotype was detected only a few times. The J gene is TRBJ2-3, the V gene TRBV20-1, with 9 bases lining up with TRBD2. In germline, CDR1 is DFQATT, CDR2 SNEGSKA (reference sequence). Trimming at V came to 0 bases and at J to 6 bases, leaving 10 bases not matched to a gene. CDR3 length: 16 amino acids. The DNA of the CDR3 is TGCAGTGCTAGAGATCGGCTAGCGGGATCGGTTGATACGCAGTATTTT. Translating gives CSARDRLAGSVDTQYF.

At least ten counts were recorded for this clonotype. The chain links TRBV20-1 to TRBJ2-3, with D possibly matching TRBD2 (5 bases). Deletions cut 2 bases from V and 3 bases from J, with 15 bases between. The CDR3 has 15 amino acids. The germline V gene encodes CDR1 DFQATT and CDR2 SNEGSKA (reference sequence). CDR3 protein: CSARRGNGWTDTQYF. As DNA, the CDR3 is TGCAGTGCTAGACGAGGGAACGGTTGGACAGATACGCAGTATTTT.

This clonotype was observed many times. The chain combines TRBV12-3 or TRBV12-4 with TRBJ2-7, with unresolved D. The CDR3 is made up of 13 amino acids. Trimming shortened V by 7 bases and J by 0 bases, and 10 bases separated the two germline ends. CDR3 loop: CASNQGYSYEQYF. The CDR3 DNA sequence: TGTGCCAGCAACCAAGGATACTCCTACGAGCAGTACTTC.

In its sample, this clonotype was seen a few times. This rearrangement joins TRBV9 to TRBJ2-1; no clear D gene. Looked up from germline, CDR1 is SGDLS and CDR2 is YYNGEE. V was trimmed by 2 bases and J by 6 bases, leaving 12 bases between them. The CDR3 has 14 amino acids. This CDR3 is CASSVDRPANEQFF. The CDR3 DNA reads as TGTGCCAGCAGCGTGGATCGTCCAGCCAATGAGCAGTTCTTC.

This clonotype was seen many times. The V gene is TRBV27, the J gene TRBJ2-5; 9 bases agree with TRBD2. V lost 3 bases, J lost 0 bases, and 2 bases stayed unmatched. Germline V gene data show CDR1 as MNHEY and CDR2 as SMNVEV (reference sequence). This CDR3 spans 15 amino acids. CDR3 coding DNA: TGTGCCAGCAGTTTTCGACTAGCGGACCAAGAGACCCAGTACTTC. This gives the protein CASSFRLADQETQYF.

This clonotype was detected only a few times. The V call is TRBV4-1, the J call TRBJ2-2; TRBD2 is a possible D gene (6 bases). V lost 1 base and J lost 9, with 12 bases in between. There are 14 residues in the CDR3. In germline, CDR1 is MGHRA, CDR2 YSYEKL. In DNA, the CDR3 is TGCGCCAGCAGCCAAGTGGGGGAGGCTCGGGAGCTGTTTTTT. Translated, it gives CASSQVGEARELFF.

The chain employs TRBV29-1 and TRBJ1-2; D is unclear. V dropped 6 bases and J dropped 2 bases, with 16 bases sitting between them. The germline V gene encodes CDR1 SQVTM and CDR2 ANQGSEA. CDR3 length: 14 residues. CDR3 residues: CSVQNLTINYGYTF. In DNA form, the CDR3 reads TGCAGCGTCCAGAATTTAACCATAAACTATGGCTACACCTTC.

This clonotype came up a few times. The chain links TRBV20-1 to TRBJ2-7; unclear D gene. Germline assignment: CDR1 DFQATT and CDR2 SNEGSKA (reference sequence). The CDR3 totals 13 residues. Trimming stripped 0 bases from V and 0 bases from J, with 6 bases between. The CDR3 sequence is CSARDPASYEQYF. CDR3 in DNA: TGCAGTGCTAGAGATCCAGCCTCCTACGAGCAGTACTTC.

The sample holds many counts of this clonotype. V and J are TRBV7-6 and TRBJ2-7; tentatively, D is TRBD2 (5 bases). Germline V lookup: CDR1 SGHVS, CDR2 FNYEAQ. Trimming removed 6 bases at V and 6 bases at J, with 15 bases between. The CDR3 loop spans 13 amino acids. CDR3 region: CASSIGLASEQYF. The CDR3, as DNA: TGTGCCAGCAGTATTGGACTCGCTTCCGAGCAGTACTTC.

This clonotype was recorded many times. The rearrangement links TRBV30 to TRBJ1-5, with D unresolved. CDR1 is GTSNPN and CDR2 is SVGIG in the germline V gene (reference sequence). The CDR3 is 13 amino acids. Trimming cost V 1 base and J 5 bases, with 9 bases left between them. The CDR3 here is CAWSDRGYQPQHF. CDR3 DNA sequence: TGTGCCTGGAGTGACCGTGGTTATCAGCCCCAGCATTTT. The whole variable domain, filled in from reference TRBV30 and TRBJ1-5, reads SQTIHQWPATLVQPVGSPLSLECTVEGTSNPNLYWYRQAAGRGLQLLFYSVGIGQISSEVPQNLSASRPQDRQFILSSKKLLLSDSGFYLCAWSDRGYQPQHFGDGTRLSIL.

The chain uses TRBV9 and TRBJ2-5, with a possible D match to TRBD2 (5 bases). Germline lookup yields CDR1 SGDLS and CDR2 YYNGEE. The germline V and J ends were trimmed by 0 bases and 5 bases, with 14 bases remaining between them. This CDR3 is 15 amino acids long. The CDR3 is CASSVAVGASETQYF. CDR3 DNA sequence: TGTGCCAGCAGCGTAGCGGTGGGAGCAAGTGAGACCCAGTACTTC.

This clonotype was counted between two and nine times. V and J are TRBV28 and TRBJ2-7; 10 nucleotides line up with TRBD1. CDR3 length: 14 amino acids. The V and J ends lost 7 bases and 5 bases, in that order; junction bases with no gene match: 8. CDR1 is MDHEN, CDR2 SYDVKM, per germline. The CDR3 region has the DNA TGTGCCAGCACCAAGGCTGGGACAGGGGACGAGCAGTACTTC. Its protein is CASTKAGTGDEQYF.